Below, 14 T cell receptor beta chains from the same sample are listed, as sequenced in a study of blood T cell repertoires in COVID-19. Sequenced by immunoSEQ multiplex PCR; TCRdb stores in-frame clones only, minus some. This sample carries about 170,000 clones, around 93% of them seen once, and the ten largest clones take roughly 4.8%. Sequenced sample: peripheral blood. The receptors originated from a woman between 45 and 65 years old with acute or convalescent COVID-19.

This clone was counted a single time. The chain has TRBV7-9 and TRBJ2-5; D perhaps matches TRBD2 (5 bases). This CDR3 is built from 15 residues. The V gene lost 6 bases and the J gene lost 5 bases, with 19 bases spanning the gap. Germline CDR1 reads SEHNR; CDR2 reads FQNEAQ (reference sequence). CDR3 in DNA: TGTGCCAGCAGTTCCGACACCACCTGGAGGGAGACCCAGTACTTC. It specifies CASSSDTTWRETQYF.

The J gene is TRBJ2-1, the V gene TRBV12-5; TRBD2 matches at 8 bases. The CDR3 sequence is 17 residues long. CDR1 is LGHNT and CDR2 is FRNRAP in the germline V gene. Trimming at V came to 0 bases and at J to 6 bases, leaving 10 bases not matched to a gene. CDR3 DNA: TGTGCTAGTGGTTTGGTACGGGGGACTAGTCTACCCAATGAGCAGTTCTTC. Protein: CASGLVRGTSLPNEQFF. Using reference TRBV12-5 and TRBJ2-1 for the parts outside the CDR3, the full variable domain is DARVTQTPRHKVTEMGQEVTMRCQPILGHNTVFWYRQTMMQGLELLAYFRNRAPLDDSGMPKDRFSAEMPDATLATLKIQPSEPRDSAVYFCASGLVRGTSLPNEQFFGPGTRLTVL.

The chain links TRBV30 to TRBJ2-6; maybe TRBD2 (6 bases). The CDR3 sequence is 16 residues long. Trimming shortened V by 7 bases and J by 0 bases, and 16 bases separated the two germline ends. CDR1 GTSNPN and CDR2 SVGIG come from the germline V gene (reference sequence). For the CDR3, the DNA is TGTGCCTTTTCGAAGGGACTGATCTCTGGGGCCAACGTCCTGACTTTC. Protein: CAFSKGLISGANVLTF.

J is TRBJ2-7 and V is TRBV30; D call uncertain. V lost 4 bases and J 4 bases, leaving 11 bases between the germline ends. Germline lookup yields CDR1 GTSNPN and CDR2 SVGIG (reference sequence). The CDR3 totals 12 residues. In DNA form, the CDR3 reads TGTGCCTGGAATAATCAGAAGTACGAGCAGTACTTC. It codes for CAWNNQKYEQYF.

V gene TRBV28 combines with J gene TRBJ1-2; D unresolved. Trimming removed 8 bases from V and 8 bases from J, with 12 bases in between. Germline-derived CDR1 and CDR2 are MDHEN and SYDVKM. CDR3 length: 11 residues. CDR3 amino acids: CASVSGNGYTF. The CDR3 DNA reads as TGTGCCAGCGTCTCGGGTAACGGCTACACCTTC.

This clone has a handful of counts. Here the CDR3 DNA reads TGTGCCAGCACCTTCGGACAGACCAATGAGCAGTTCTTC. The encoded protein is CASTFGQTNEQFF. The chain employs TRBV6-5 and TRBJ2-1; a possible D gene is TRBD1 (6 bases). This CDR3 has 13 residues. V lost 7 bases, J lost 6 bases, and 13 bases lay in between. The germline V gene encodes CDR1 MNHEY and CDR2 SVGAGI.

This sequence joins TRBV9 and TRBJ1-4; unclear D gene. CDR1 is SGDLS, CDR2 YYNGEE, per germline. V shed 0 bases and J shed 3 bases, with 9 bases lying between them. The CDR3 loop spans 15 amino acids. The CDR3 sequence: CASSVAQTSNEKLFF. CDR3 nucleotide sequence: TGTGCCAGCAGCGTAGCGCAGACTTCTAATGAAAAACTGTTTTTT.

The table lists this clone with a count of one. The V call is TRBV4-3, the J call TRBJ1-1; D is unclear. Trimming cost V 1 base and J 1 base, with 10 bases left between them. This CDR3 contains 15 residues. Germline CDR1 is LGHNA and CDR2 is YSLEER. CDR3 bases: TGCGCCAGCAGCCAAGGGGGAGCAGCGAACACTGAAGCTTTCTTT. Protein sequence: CASSQGGAANTEAFF.

V gene TRBV5-4 combines with J gene TRBJ2-7, with 9 bases matching TRBD1. CDR1 SGHNT and CDR2 YYREEE come from the germline V gene (reference sequence). The CDR3 has 15 residues. J lost 0 bases, V lost 4 bases, and 5 bases had no gene match. The CDR3 here is CASSPPGQGSYEQYF. CDR3 in DNA: TGTGCCAGCAGCCCTCCGGGACAGGGCTCCTACGAGCAGTACTTC.

V and J are TRBV2 and TRBJ2-7, with a tentative D call TRBD2 (6 bases). Germline-derived CDR1 and CDR2 are SNHLY and FYNNEI. The CDR3 loop spans 12 amino acids. Between the trimmed V and J ends, which lost 4 bases and 4 bases, there was a span of 8 bases. The CDR3 nucleotides are TGTGCCAGCAGTGGGGCGGGGTACGAGCAGTACTTC. Translation: CASSGAGYEQYF.

This clone was observed once. This chain links TRBV28 with TRBJ1-2; the match to TRBD1 covers 9 bases. The CDR3 is 15 residues long. CDR1 is MDHEN, CDR2 SYDVKM, per germline. Trimming took 7 bases from V and 8 from J; bases not matched to a gene: 14. The CDR3 is CASTETGTGTLGYTF. The CDR3 bases are TGTGCCAGCACCGAGACCGGGACAGGGACTTTAGGCTACACCTTC.

This rearrangement joins TRBV18 to TRBJ2-5, with D maybe TRBD2 (5 bases). Deletions cut 6 bases from V and 5 bases from J, with 13 bases between. Germline values: CDR1 KGHSH, CDR2 LQKENI. The CDR3 has 13 amino acids. The CDR3 region is CASSTLGWETQYF. CDR3 bases: TGTGCCAGCTCGACACTAGGGTGGGAGACCCAGTACTTC. The variable domain in full, completed from reference TRBV18 and TRBJ2-5, reads NAGVMQNPRHLVRRRGQEARLRCSPMKGHSHVYWYRQLPEEGLKFMVYLQKENIIDESGMPKERFSAEFPKEGPSILRIQQVVRGDSAAYFCASSTLGWETQYFGPGTRLLVL.

The CDR3 sequence is CASGRRGQGQDEQFF. CDR3 bases: TGTGCTAGTGGCCGCCGGGGACAGGGGCAGGATGAGCAGTTCTTC. The chain carries TRBV12-5 and TRBJ2-1, with TRBD1 matching over 10 bases. The CDR3 is 15 residues long. Germline CDR1 reads LGHNT; CDR2 reads FRNRAP. With V trimmed by 6 bases and J by 8 bases, 10 bases remained unmatched.

This rearrangement joins TRBV27 to TRBJ1-6; possibly TRBD1 for D (6 bases). This CDR3 contains 18 residues. The V end was cut by 4 bases, the J end by 7 bases, with 23 bases between. Germline V gene sequence: CDR1 MNHEY, CDR2 SMNVEV (reference sequence). The CDR3 sequence is CASSSLRSGELGNSPLHF. The CDR3 DNA reads TGTGCCAGCAGTTCCCTTCGATCAGGGGAACTAGGAAATTCACCCCTCCACTTT.